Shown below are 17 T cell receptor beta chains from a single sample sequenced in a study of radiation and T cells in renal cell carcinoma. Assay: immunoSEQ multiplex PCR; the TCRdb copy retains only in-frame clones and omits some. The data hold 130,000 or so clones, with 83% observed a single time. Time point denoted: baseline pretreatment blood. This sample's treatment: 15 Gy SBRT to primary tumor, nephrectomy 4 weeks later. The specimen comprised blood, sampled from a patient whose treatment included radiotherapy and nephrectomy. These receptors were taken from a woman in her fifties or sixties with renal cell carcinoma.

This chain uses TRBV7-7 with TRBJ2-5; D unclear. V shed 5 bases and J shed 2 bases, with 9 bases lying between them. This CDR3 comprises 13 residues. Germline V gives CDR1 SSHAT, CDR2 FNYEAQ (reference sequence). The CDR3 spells CASSMGLQETQYF. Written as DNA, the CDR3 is TGTGCCAGCAGCATGGGCTTACAAGAGACCCAGTACTTC.

CDR3 sequence: CASSVAAREGQGYGYTF. In nucleotides, the CDR3 is TGTGCCAGCAGCGTAGCGGCCAGGGAGGGTCAAGGGTATGGCTACACCTTC. V is TRBV9 and J is TRBJ1-2; maybe TRBD1 (5 bases). The length of the CDR3 is 17 residues. Germline V lookup: CDR1 SGDLS, CDR2 YYNGEE. V lost 0 bases to trimming and J lost 5 bases, with 20 bases between them.

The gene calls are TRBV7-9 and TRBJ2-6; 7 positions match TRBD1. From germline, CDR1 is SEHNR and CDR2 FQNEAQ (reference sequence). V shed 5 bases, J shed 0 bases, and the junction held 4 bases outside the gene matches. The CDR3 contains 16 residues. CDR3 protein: CASSVYRGSGANVLTF. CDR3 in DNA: TGTGCCAGCAGCGTCTACAGGGGCTCTGGGGCCAACGTCCTGACTTTC.

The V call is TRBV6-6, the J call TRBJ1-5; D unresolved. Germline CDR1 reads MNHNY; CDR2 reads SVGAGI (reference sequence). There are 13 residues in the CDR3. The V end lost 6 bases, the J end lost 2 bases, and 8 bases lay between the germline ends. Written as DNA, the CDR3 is TGTGCCAGCAGGGCCCACGGCAATCAGCCCCAGCATTTT. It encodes CASRAHGNQPQHF.

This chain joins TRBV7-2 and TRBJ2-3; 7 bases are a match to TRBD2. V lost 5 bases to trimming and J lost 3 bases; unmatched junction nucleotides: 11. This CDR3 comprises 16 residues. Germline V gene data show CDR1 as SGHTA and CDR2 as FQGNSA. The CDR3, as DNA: TGTGCCAGCAGCCTTTCATCTCCGGGAGGTACAGATACGCAGTATTTT. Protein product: CASSLSSPGGTDTQYF.

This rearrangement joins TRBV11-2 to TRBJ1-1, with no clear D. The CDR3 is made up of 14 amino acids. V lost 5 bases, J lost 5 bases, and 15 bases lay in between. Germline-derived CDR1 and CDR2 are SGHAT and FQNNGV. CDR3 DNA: TGTGCCAGCAGCCCCCTTGGGCGTGGGACTGAAGCTTTCTTT. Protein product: CASSPLGRGTEAFF.

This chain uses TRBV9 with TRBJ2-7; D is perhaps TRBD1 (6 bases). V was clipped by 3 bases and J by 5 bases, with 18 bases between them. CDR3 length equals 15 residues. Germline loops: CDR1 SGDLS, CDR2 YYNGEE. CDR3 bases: TGTGCCAGCAGCGAGGACAGTAGGGTAATCCACGAGCAGTACTTC. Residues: CASSEDSRVIHEQYF.

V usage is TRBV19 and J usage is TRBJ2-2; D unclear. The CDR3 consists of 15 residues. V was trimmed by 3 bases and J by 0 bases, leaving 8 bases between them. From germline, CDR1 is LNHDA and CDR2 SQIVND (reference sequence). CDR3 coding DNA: TGTGCCAGTAGTATTGACGGAACGAACACCGGGGAGCTGTTTTTT. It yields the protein CASSIDGTNTGELFF.

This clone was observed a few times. The DNA of the CDR3 is TGTGCCAGCAGTTTAAACGGGCGAGAAAAACTGTTTTTT. Its protein is CASSLNGREKLFF. The chain combines TRBV27 with TRBJ1-4, with no clear D. Germline V CDR1 and CDR2: MNHEY, SMNVEV (reference sequence). Deletions cut 2 bases from V and 8 bases from J, with 9 bases between. The CDR3 loop spans 13 amino acids.

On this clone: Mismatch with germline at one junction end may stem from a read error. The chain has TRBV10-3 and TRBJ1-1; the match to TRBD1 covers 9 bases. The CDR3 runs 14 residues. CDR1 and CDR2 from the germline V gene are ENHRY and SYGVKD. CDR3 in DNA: TGTGCCATCACTGAGACAGGGGGGATCACTGAAGCTTTCTTT. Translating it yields CAITETGGITEAFF.

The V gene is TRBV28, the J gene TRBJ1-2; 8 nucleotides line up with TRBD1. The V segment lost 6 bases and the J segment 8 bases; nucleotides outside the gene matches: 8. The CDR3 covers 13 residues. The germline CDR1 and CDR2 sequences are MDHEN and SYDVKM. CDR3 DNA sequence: TGTGCCAGCAGCTTAGGGACAGGTATGGGCTACACCTTC. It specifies CASSLGTGMGYTF.

Here the CDR3 reads CASSLNRVGTDTQYF. The CDR3 bases are TGTGCCAGCAGTTTAAACAGGGTAGGCACAGATACGCAGTATTTT. The chain recombines TRBV27 with TRBJ2-3; D is perhaps TRBD1 (6 bases). Germline CDR1 is MNHEY and CDR2 is SMNVEV (reference sequence). The CDR3 consists of 15 residues. V was cut by 2 bases and J by 1 base, with 10 bases left in between.

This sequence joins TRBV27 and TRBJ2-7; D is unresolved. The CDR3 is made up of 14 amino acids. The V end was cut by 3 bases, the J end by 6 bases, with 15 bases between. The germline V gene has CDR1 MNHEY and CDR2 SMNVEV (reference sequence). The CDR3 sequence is CASSLSAPAREQYF. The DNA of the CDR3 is TGTGCCAGCAGTTTGTCAGCTCCGGCGCGCGAGCAGTACTTC.

CDR3 protein: CASSQDRNAGYGYTF. Written as DNA, the CDR3 is TGTGCCAGCAGCCAAGATCGGAATGCTGGCTATGGCTACACCTTC. The chain is built from TRBV4-2 and TRBJ1-2; no clear D. V was pared by 0 bases and J by 4 bases, with 12 bases between. From germline, CDR1 is LGHNA and CDR2 YNFKEQ. There are 15 residues in the CDR3.

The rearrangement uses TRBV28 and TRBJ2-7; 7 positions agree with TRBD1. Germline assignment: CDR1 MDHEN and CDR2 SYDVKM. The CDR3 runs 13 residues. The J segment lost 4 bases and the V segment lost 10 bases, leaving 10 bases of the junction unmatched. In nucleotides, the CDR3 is TGTGCCACCGAAGACTCCAGGGGGTACGAGCAGTACTTC. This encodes CATEDSRGYEQYF.

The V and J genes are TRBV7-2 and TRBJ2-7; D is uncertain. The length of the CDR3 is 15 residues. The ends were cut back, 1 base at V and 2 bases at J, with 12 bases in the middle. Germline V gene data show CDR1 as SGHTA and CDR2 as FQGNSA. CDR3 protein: CASSLDPGLTYEQYF. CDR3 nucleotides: TGTGCCAGCAGCTTAGACCCGGGCCTCACCTACGAGCAGTACTTC.

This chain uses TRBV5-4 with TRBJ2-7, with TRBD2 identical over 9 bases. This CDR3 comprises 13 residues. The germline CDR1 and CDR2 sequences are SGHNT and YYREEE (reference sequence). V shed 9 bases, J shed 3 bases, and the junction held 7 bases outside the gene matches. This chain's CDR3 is CATRAGGDYEQYF. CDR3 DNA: TGTGCCACCCGAGCGGGAGGCGACTACGAGCAGTACTTC.